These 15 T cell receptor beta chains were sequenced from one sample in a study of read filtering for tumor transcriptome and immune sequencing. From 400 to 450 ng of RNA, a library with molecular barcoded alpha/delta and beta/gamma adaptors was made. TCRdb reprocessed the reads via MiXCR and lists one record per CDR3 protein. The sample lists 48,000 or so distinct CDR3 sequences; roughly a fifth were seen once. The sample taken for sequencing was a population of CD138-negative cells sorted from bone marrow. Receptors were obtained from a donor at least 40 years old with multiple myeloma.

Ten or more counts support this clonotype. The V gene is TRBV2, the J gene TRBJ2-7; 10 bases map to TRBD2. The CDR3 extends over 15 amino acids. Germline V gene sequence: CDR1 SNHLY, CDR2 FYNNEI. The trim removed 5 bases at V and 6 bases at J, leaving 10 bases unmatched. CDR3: CASSPSLAGVVEQYF. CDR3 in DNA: TGTGCCAGCAGTCCGTCCCTAGCGGGAGTGGTCGAGCAGTACTTC. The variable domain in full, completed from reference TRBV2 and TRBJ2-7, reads EPEVTQTPSHQVTQMGQEVILRCVPISNHLYFYWYRQILGQKVEFLVSFYNNEISEKSEIFDDQFSVERPDGSNFTLKIRSTKLEDSAMYFCASSPSLAGVVEQYFGPGTRLTVT.

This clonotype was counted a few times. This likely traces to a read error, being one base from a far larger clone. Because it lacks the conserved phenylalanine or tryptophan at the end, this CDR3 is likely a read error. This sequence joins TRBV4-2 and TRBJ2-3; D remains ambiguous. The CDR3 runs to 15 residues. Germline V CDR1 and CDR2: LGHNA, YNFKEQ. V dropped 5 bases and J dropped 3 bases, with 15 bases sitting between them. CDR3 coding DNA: TGTGCCAGCAGCTCCCACACCGCTAGGACAGATACGCAGTATTCT. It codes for CASSSHTARTDTQYS.

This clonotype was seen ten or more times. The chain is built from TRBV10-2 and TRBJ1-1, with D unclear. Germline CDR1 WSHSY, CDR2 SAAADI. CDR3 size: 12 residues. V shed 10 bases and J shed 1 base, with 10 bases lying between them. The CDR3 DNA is TGCGCCACAGACCCCGGGAACACTGAAGCTTTCTTT. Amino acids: CATDPGNTEAFF.

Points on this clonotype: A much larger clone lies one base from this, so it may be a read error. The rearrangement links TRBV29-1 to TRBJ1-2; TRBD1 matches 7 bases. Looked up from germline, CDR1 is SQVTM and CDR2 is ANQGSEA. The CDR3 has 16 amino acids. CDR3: CSVTSVPRMVQGGYAF. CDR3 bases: TGCAGCGTTACTTCAGTCCCCCGAATGGTACAAGGGGGCTACGCCTTC. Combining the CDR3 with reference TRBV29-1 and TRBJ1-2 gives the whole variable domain SAVISQKPSRDICQRGTSLTIQCQVDSQVTMMFWYRQQPGQSLTLIATANQGSEATYESGFVIDKFPISRPNLTFSTLTVSNMSPEDSSIYLCSVTSVPRMVQGGYAFGSGTRLTVV.

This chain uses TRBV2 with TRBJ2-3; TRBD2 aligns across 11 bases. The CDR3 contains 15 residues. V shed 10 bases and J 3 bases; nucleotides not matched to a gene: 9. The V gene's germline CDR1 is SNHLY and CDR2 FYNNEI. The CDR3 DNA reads TGTGCCATCAATGGGGTAGCGGGAGGGACAGATACGCAGTATTTT. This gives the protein CAINGVAGGTDTQYF.

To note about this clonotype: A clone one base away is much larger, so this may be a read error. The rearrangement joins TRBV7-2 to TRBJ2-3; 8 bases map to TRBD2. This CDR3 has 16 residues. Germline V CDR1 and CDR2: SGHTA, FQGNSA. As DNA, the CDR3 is TGTGCCAGCAGCCCCCGTGGGAGCGGGAGAAAAGATACGCGGTATTTT. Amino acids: CASSPRGSGRKDTRYF.

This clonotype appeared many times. The CDR3 here is CASSLERLARNEQYF. The CDR3 bases are TGTGCCAGCAGCTTAGAGCGACTAGCGAGAAACGAGCAGTACTTC. The V call is TRBV11-2, the J call TRBJ2-7; 8 bases match TRBD2. The CDR3 has 15 residues. In germline, CDR1 is SGHAT, CDR2 FQNNGV. V trimming: 0 bases; J trimming: 5 bases; junction bases outside the gene matches: 6.

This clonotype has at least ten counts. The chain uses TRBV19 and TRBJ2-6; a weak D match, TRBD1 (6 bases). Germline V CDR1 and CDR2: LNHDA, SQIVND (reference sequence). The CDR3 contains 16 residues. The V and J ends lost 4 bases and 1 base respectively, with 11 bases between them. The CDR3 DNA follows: TGTGCCAGTAGTACACAGGGCACTTCTGGGGCCAACGTCCTGACTTTC. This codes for CASSTQGTSGANVLTF.

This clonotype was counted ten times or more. The CDR3 DNA reads TGTGCCAGCAAGTTAGGGCGTAGCTCCTACAATGAGCAGTTCTTC. Its translation: CASKLGRSSYNEQFF. V gene TRBV27 combines with J gene TRBJ2-1; unclear D gene. In germline, CDR1 is MNHEY, CDR2 SMNVEV (reference sequence). V lost 7 bases, J lost 0 bases, and 13 bases lay in between. The CDR3 length is 15 residues.

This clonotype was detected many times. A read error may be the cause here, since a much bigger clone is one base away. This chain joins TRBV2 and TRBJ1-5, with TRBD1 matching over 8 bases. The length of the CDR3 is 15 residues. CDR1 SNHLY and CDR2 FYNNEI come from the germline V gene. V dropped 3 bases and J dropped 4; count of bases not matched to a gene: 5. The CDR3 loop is CASSETGVHNQPQHF. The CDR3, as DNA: TGTGCCAGCAGTGAGACAGGGGTCCATAATCAGCCCCAGCATTTT.

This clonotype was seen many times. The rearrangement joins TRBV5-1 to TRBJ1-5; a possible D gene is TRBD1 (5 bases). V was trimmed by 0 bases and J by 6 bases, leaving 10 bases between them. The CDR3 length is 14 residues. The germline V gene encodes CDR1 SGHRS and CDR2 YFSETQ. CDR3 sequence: CASSLVGGGQPQHF. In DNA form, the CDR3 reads TGCGCCAGCAGCTTGGTAGGCGGGGGTCAGCCCCAGCATTTT.

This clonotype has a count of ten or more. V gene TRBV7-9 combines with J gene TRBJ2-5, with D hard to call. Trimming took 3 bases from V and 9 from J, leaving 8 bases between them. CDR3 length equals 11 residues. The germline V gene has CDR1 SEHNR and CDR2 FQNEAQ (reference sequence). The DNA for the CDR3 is TGTGCCAGCAGCTTGATGAAGGCCCAGTACTTC. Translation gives CASSLMKAQYF.

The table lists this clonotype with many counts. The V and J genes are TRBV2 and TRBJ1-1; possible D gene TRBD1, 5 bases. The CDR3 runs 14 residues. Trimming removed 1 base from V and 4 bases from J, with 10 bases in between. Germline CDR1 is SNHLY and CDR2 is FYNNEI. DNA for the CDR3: TGTGCCAGCAGTGAAGGGGGACGGGTCACTGAAGCTTTCTTT. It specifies CASSEGGRVTEAFF.

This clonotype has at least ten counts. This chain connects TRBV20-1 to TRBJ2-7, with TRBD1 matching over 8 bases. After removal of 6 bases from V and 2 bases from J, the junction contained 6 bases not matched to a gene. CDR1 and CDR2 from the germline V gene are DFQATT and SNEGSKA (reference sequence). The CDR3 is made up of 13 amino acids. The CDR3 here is CSAAGTGTYEQYF. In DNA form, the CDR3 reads TGCAGTGCCGCCGGGACAGGAACCTACGAGCAGTACTTC.

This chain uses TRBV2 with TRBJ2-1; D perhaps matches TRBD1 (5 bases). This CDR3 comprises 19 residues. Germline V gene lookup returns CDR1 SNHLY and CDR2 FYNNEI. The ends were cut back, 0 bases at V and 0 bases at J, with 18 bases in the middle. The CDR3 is CASSEAGRGTGSSYNEQFF. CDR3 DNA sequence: TGTGCCAGCAGTGAAGCTGGCCGCGGCACAGGAAGCTCCTACAATGAGCAGTTCTTC.